Listed below are T cell receptor beta chains from one sample, sequenced in a study of shared clonotypes between healthy human individuals. Only in-frame clones appear in the TCRdb table, and some are missing; sequencing was by immunoSEQ multiplex PCR. This table has 1.5 million to 2.5 million clones, around 96% appearing once. Sequencing was done on a sample of naive CD8+ T cells sorted from blood. Source of these receptors: a young man in good health. Both conserved end residues are part of each CDR3. The D gene is left open where the match is weak. Clone size is given for some rows only: seen once, a few or many times, or a class if the clone is expanded.

d_call,cdr3_length,v_call,clone_size,j_call,cdr3_aa,cdr3_nt
TRBD2,16,TRBV5-6,-,TRBJ2-1,CASSGVAGISYNEQFF,TGTGCCAGCAGCGGGGTAGCGGGTATCTCCTACAATGAGCAGTTCTTC
-,16,TRBV6-1,-,TRBJ1-2,CASSEPLAGPVYGYTF,TGTGCCAGCAGTGAACCCTTGGCAGGGCCGGTCTATGGCTACACCTTC
-,12,TRBV6-6,-,TRBJ2-1,CASRGSYNEQFF,TGTGCCAGCAGGGGATCGTACAATGAGCAGTTCTTC
-,13,TRBV19,once,TRBJ1-6,CATRGKGDSPLHF,TGTGCCACTAGGGGGAAAGGGGATTCACCCCTCCACTTT
-,21,TRBV4-1,once,TRBJ1-5,CASSHGGFPNYFPYSNQPQHF,TGCGCCAGCAGCCACGGCGGGTTCCCCAACTATTTTCCGTATAGCAATCAGCCCCAGCATTTT
TRBD2,19,TRBV4-2,-,TRBJ2-1,CASSQSLAGVLGDYNEQFF,TGTGCCAGCAGCCAATCTCTAGCGGGAGTATTAGGGGACTACAATGAGCAGTTCTTC
-,15,TRBV6-1,-,TRBJ2-3,CASSDLSLSTDTQYF,TGTGCCAGCAGTGACCTCAGCCTAAGCACAGATACGCAGTATTTT
TRBD1,16,TRBV9,-,TRBJ1-6,CASSDQGQGTGSPLHF,TGTGCCAGCAGCGACCAGGGACAGGGGACTGGGTCACCCCTCCACTTT
-,14,TRBV4-3,-,TRBJ2-7,CASSQDERGAEQYF,TGCGCCAGCAGCCAAGATGAGCGTGGGGCCGAGCAGTACTTC
-,15,TRBV27,-,TRBJ2-7,CASSTGPRLTYEQYF,TGTGCCAGCAGTACGGGCCCCCGCTTGACCTACGAGCAGTACTTC
TRBD1,16,TRBV7-9,-,TRBJ2-1,CASSLAPGQGLDEQFF,TGTGCCAGCAGCTTAGCCCCGGGACAGGGTTTGGATGAGCAGTTCTTC
TRBD2,15,TRBV6-6,-,TRBJ2-1,CASSLPAGGRNEQFF,TGTGCCAGCAGCCTCCCGGCGGGGGGGCGCAATGAGCAGTTCTTC
-,13,TRBV10-2,-,TRBJ2-7,CASSELVSDEQYF,TGCGCCAGCAGTGAGTTGGTTTCGGACGAGCAGTACTTC
-,16,TRBV19,-,TRBJ2-3,CASSTGTSIELDTQYF,TGTGCCAGTAGTACCGGGACAAGCATTGAGTTGGATACGCAGTATTTT
-,17,TRBV10-3,-,TRBJ1-2,CAISESSRPWVLDGYTF,TGTGCCATCAGTGAGTCGTCAAGGCCCTGGGTTTTGGATGGCTACACCTTC
-,15,TRBV5-6,once,TRBJ2-7,CASSAGGQGYHEQYF,TGTGCCAGCAGCGCTGGTGGGCAGGGGTACCACGAGCAGTACTTC
-,14,TRBV27,-,TRBJ2-5,CASSSRDGQETQYF,TGTGCCAGCTCTTCACGGGACGGGCAAGAGACCCAGTACTTC
-,11,TRBV5-5,-,TRBJ2-7,CASPWRYEQYF,TGTGCCTCCCCCTGGCGGTACGAGCAGTACTTC
TRBD2,16,TRBV13,-,TRBJ2-1,CASSSLGTSGRNEQFF,TGTGCCAGCAGCTCTCTCGGGACTAGCGGGAGAAATGAGCAGTTCTTC
TRBD2,14,TRBV29-1,-,TRBJ2-3,CSVDLAGYTDTQYF,TGCAGCGTTGACCTAGCGGGGTACACAGATACGCAGTATTTT
TRBD2,16,TRBV28,-,TRBJ2-7,CASSSPRTSGESVQYF,TGTGCCAGCAGTTCCCCAAGGACTAGCGGGGAGTCAGTGCAGTACTTC
-,14,TRBV19,-,TRBJ2-3,CASSIYGGADTQYF,TGTGCCAGTAGTATATACGGGGGCGCAGATACGCAGTATTTT
-,14,TRBV19,-,TRBJ2-7,CASSTNRFAYEQYF,TGTGCCAGTAGTACCAACAGGTTCGCCTACGAGCAGTACTTC
-,15,TRBV11-2,-,TRBJ1-1,CASSLRRREGTEAFF,TGTGCCAGCAGCTTACGGCGCAGGGAGGGTACTGAAGCTTTCTTT
-,14,TRBV6-6,-,TRBJ2-7,CASSYQPPGYEQYF,TGTGCCAGCAGTTATCAACCTCCGGGGTACGAGCAGTACTTC
-,15,TRBV4-3,-,TRBJ2-7,CASSQEFLSSYEQYF,TGCGCCAGCAGCCAAGAGTTCCTCAGCTCCTACGAGCAGTACTTC
-,13,TRBV19,-,TRBJ2-1,CATAGEGHNEQFF,TGTGCCACTGCCGGAGAGGGACACAATGAGCAGTTCTTC
-,15,TRBV7-2,-,TRBJ1-1,CASSLGHGARTEAFF,TGTGCCAGCAGCCTAGGACACGGGGCAAGAACTGAAGCTTTCTTT
TRBD2,15,TRBV4-3,once,TRBJ2-7,CASSQDFAGGYEQYF,TGCGCCAGCAGCCAAGATTTCGCGGGGGGCTACGAGCAGTACTTC
-,13,TRBV19,once,TRBJ1-4,CASSHRDIEKLFF,TGTGCCAGTAGTCACCGGGACATAGAAAAACTGTTTTTT
TRBD1,17,TRBV10-3,-,TRBJ1-5,CAISELLDRGLRQPQHF,TGTGCCATCAGTGAGCTATTGGACAGGGGATTACGCCAGCCCCAGCATTTT
-,13,TRBV10-3,-,TRBJ2-2,CAILDADTGELFF,TGTGCCATCCTCGACGCAGACACCGGGGAGCTGTTTTTT
TRBD2,14,TRBV10-3,-,TRBJ2-7,CAIREREPTYEQYF,TGTGCCATCAGGGAGCGGGAGCCCACCTACGAGCAGTACTTC
-,14,TRBV27,-,TRBJ1-2,CASRGGGGDYGYTF,TGTGCCAGCAGGGGCGGGGGAGGGGACTATGGCTACACCTTC
-,13,TRBV27,-,TRBJ1-1,CASSPIGNTEAFF,TGTGCCAGCAGTCCTATTGGGAACACTGAAGCTTTCTTT
-,16,TRBV9,-,TRBJ2-5,CASSVEPDLLEETQYF,TGTGCCAGCAGCGTAGAGCCGGACTTACTGGAAGAGACCCAGTACTTC
-,13,TRBV5-1,-,TRBJ2-7,CASSSKPSYEQYF,TGCGCCAGCAGCAGTAAACCCTCCTACGAGCAGTACTTC
-,15,TRBV11-2,-,TRBJ2-7,CASSLGSGTSYEQYF,TGTGCCAGCAGCTTAGGCTCCGGTACCTCCTACGAGCAGTACTTC
-,14,TRBV4-2,-,TRBJ2-7,CASSQAQSSYEQYF,TGTGCCAGCAGCCAAGCCCAGTCTTCCTACGAGCAGTACTTC
-,15,TRBV7-2,-,TRBJ2-1,CASSHYAGSYNEQFF,TGTGCCAGCAGCCACTACGCCGGCTCCTACAATGAGCAGTTCTTC
-,11,TRBV7-9,-,TRBJ1-1,CASRKTDEAFF,TGTGCCAGCAGAAAGACAGATGAAGCTTTCTTT